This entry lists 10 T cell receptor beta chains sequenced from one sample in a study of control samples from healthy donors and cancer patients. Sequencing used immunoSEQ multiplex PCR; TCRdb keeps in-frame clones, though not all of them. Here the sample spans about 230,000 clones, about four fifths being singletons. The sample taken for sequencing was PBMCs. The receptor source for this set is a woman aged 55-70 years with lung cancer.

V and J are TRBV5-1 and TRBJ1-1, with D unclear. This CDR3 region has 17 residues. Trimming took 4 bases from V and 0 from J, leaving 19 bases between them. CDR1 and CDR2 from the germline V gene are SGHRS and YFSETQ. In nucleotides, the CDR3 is TGCGCCAGCAGCCGAGCCGGGGAGGACTGGGTGAACACTGAAGCTTTCTTT. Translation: CASSRAGEDWVNTEAFF.

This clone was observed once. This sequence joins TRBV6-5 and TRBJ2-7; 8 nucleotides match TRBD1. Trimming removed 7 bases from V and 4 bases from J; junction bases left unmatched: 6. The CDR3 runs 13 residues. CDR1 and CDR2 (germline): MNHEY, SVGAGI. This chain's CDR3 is CASNRQGMYEQYF. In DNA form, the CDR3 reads TGTGCCAGCAACCGACAGGGGATGTACGAGCAGTACTTC.

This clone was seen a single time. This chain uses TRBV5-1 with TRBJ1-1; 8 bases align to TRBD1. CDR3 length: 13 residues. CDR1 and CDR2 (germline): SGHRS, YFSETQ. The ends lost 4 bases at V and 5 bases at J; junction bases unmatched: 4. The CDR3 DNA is TGCGCCAGCAGCACAAGGACAGGGACTGAAGCTTTCTTT. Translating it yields CASSTRTGTEAFF.

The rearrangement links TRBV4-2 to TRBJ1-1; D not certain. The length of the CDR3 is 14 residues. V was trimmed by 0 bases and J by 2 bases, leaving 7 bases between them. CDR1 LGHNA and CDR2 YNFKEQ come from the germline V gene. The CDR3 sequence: CASSQEARNTEAFF. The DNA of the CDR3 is TGTGCCAGCAGCCAAGAGGCCAGAAACACTGAAGCTTTCTTT.

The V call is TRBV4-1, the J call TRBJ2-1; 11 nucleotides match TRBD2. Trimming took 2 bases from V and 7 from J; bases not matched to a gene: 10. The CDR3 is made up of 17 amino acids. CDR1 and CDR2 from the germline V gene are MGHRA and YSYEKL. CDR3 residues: CASSQYYSGGALNEQFF. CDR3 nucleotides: TGCGCCAGCAGCCAATATTATAGCGGGGGGGCCTTGAATGAGCAGTTCTTC.

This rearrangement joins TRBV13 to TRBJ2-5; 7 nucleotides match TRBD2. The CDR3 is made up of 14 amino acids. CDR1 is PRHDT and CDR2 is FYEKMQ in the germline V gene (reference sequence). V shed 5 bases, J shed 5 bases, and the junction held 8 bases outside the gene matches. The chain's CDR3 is CASSPTSRRETQYF. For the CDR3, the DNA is TGTGCCAGCAGCCCGACTAGCCGCCGGGAGACCCAGTACTTC.

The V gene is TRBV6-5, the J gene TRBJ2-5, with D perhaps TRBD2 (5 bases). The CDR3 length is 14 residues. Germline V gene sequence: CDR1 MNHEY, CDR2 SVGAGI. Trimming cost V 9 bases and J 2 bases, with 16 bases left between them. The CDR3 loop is CASRVGNFQETQYF. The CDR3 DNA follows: TGTGCCAGTAGGGTCGGGAACTTTCAAGAGACCCAGTACTTC.

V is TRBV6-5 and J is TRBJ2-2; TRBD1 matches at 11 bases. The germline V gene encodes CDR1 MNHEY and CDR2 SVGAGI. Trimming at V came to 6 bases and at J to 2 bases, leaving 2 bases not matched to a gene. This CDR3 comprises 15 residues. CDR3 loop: CASRRTGGNTGELFF. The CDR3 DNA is TGTGCCAGCAGAAGGACAGGGGGCAACACCGGGGAGCTGTTTTTT.

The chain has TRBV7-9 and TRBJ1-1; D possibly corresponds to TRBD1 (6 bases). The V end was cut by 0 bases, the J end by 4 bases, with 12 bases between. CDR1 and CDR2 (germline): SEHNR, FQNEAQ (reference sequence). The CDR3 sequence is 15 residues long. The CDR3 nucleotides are TGTGCCAGCAGCTTAGCCAGGGGTCGAGTCACTGAAGCTTTCTTT. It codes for CASSLARGRVTEAFF.

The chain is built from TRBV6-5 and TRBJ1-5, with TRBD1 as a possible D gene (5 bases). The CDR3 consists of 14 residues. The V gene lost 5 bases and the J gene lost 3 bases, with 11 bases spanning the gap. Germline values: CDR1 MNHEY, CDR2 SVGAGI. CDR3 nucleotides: TGTGCCAGCAGTAAGGGGTTTCCCAATCAGCCCCAGCATTTT. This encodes CASSKGFPNQPQHF.